This TCR beta chain was captured by sequencing in a study of cytomegalovirus exposure and HLA in healthy donors. General observations from the study: Later work associated roughly 17,000 TCR beta sequences with HLA alleles at 0.05 false discovery rate. CMV serostatus was the only immune exposure information that was available.

While unrecorded immune exposures were likely, the donors were nominally healthy when sampled. Vbeta (60) and Jbeta (13) primers were used in the PCR. TCRdb's copy holds only in-frame clones and misses some; the assay was immunoSEQ multiplex PCR. This table holds about 130,000 clones, around four fifths found once. This CDR3 is built from 16 residues. J gave up 13 bases and V 2 bases, and 12 bases lay outside the gene matches. The V gene's germline CDR1 is PRHDT and CDR2 FYEKMQ (reference sequence). Of note for this clone: Its antigen is unidentified.

Sequenced input: PBMCs. The sequence came from a boy between 2 and 10 years old in good health and CMV-seronegative. This sequence joins TRBV13 and TRBJ2-1; TRBD2 matches at 12 bases. CDR3 DNA sequence: TGTGCCAGCAGCTTATGGTCCCTAGCGGGGGGGCCGGAACAGTTCTTC. Its protein product is CASSLWSLAGGPEQFF.